This record looks at one T cell receptor (beta chain) sequence and its context. TCRdb re-derived calls from the RT-PCR reads in MiXCR, one entry per CDR3 protein. The sample shows more than 850,000 distinct CDR3 sequences, about a sixth of them seen only once. The sample is drawn from a study of patients and donors after allogeneic stem cell transplantation. Sequencing was done on a sample of blood, either unsorted or a sorted T cell fraction (not recorded which). The sequence was obtained from a human donor who was either an allogeneic HSCT recipient or a stem cell or donor lymphocyte infusion donor (not recorded which). It is not recorded whose cells these are; they may come from a transplant donor.

CDR3 loop: CASSYVGPPYEQYF. The CDR3 DNA follows: TGTGCCAGCAGTTATGTAGGTCCTCCCTACGAGCAGTACTTC. The rearrangement links TRBV6-2 or TRBV6-3 to TRBJ2-7; D is undetermined. This CDR3 has 14 amino acids. The germline gives CDR1 MNHEY, CDR2 SVGEGT. Trimming took off 3 bases at V and 2 bases at J, with 11 bases between the two ends.